The rows below give T cell receptor beta chains drawn from one sample of a study of blood T cells in healthy people across ages. MiXCR, applied by TCRdb to the 5' RACE reads, yields one record per CDR3 protein. The data hold some 1.7 million distinct CDR3 sequences, with roughly 28% observed a single time. The specimen sequenced was blood. Receptors originate from a woman aged 30 to 39 in good health. CDR3s include the opening cysteine and the closing phenylalanine or tryptophan. Each record gives: V gene, clone size, J gene, D gene, CDR3 DNA, CDR3 protein. D genes are given only for firm matches. Clone size is not always given. Where it is, it says once, few, many or a class for expanded clones.

TRBV9	many	TRBJ2-3	.	TGTGCCAGCAGCGTTGCAGGGGTCGAGACGCAGTATTTT	CASSVAGVETQYF
TRBV4-2	few	TRBJ2-2	TRBD1	TGTGCCAGCAGACCGGGACAGGGAATAAACACCGGGGAGCTGTTTTTT	CASRPGQGINTGELFF
TRBV2	.	TRBJ2-5	.	TGTGCCAGCAGTGACCTAGAAGAGACCCAGTACTTC	CASSDLEETQYF
TRBV7-2	many	TRBJ2-5	.	TGTGCCAGCAGCCCTAGACGACGGGCACAAGAGACCCAGTACTTC	CASSPRRRAQETQYF
TRBV9	once	TRBJ2-7	.	TGTGCCAGCAGCGTAGATTCGGAGTCCCAGTACTTC	CASSVDSESQYF
TRBV14	.	TRBJ1-1	.	TGTGCCAGCAGCCTCCCCCCCGCGGGAACTGAAGCTTTCTTT	CASSLPPAGTEAFF
TRBV7-9	few	TRBJ2-1	TRBD2	TGTGCCAGCAGCCCAGACGGCGGGAGGGCCCAGGAGCAGTTCTTC	CASSPDGGRAQEQFF
TRBV7-9	few	TRBJ2-7	TRBD2	TGTGCCAGCAGCACCCGACTAGCGGGGGGGCACGAGCAGTACTTC	CASSTRLAGGHEQYF
TRBV20-1	.	TRBJ2-3	TRBD2	TGCAGTGCTAGGGGGTCTAGCGGGAGTCCCACGCAGTATTTT	CSARGSSGSPTQYF
TRBV12-5	.	TRBJ1-5	.	TGTGCTAGTGGTTTGGTTGGACAAGACCAGCCCCAGCATTTT	CASGLVGQDQPQHF
TRBV20-1	many	TRBJ2-7	.	TGCAGTGCTAGAGATCCAGGGGGGTATTACGAGCAGTACTTC	CSARDPGGYYEQYF
TRBV3-1	few	TRBJ2-6	.	TGTGCCAGCAGCGGCTCTGGGGGGCCTGGGGCCAACGTCCTGACTTTC	CASSGSGGPGANVLTF
TRBV10-2	.	TRBJ1-1	.	TGCGCCGGCAGTGAGGTCCAGATGAACACTGAAGCTTTCTTT	CAGSEVQMNTEAFF
TRBV20-1	few	TRBJ2-6	.	TGCAGTGCTAGACTCCAGGGGCCTGGGGCCAACGTCCTGACTTTC	CSARLQGPGANVLTF
TRBV12-3/TRBV12-4	few	TRBJ1-5	.	TGTGCCAGCCTAGGACAGAGGAATCAGCCCCAGCATTTT	CASLGQRNQPQHF
TRBV6-2/TRBV6-3	.	TRBJ1-5	.	TGTGCCAGCAGTTATTACGAGGGGAGTCAGCCCCAGCATTTT	CASSYYEGSQPQHF
TRBV6-6	few	TRBJ1-4	TRBD1	TGTGCCAGCAGTTACTCTAGCGGACAGGGGGCTAGACTGTTTTTT	CASSYSSGQGARLFF
TRBV7-9	many	TRBJ2-1	TRBD2	TGTGCCAGCAGCTTAGCTAGCGGGAGTTATGAGCAGTTCTTC	CASSLASGSYEQFF
TRBV6-4	once	TRBJ2-1	TRBD2	TGTGCCAGCAGTGATGAACTAGCGGGAGTCAATGAGCAGTTCTTC	CASSDELAGVNEQFF
TRBV5-1	.	TRBJ2-1	.	TGCGCCAGCAGGGAACAGGACGATGAGCAGTTCTTC	CASREQDDEQFF
TRBV7-2	.	TRBJ2-5	TRBD2	TGTGCCAGCACCGTCCAGACTAGCTGGGTCAATGAGCAGTACTTC	CASTVQTSWVNEQYF
TRBV28	.	TRBJ1-2	.	TGTGCCAGCAGAACAACCAGGGGCTCTGGCTACACCTTC	CASRTTRGSGYTF
TRBV12-3/TRBV12-4	few	TRBJ1-4	TRBD1	TGTGCCAGCAGGGGACAGGCAACTAATGAAAAACTGTTTTTT	CASRGQATNEKLFF
TRBV11-2	many	TRBJ2-7	.	TGTGCCAGCAGCTTAGGGGGGGCGGCGGGTGCCTACGAGCAGTACTTC	CASSLGGAAGAYEQYF
TRBV7-3	.	TRBJ1-1	TRBD1	TGTGCCAGCAGCCGACAGGGAGACGCTGAAGCTTTCTTT	CASSRQGDAEAFF
TRBV4-3	many	TRBJ2-1	TRBD2	TGCGCCAGCAGCCAAGGCGGACTAGCGGAAGAGCAGTTCTTC	CASSQGGLAEEQFF
TRBV20-1	many	TRBJ1-5	TRBD1	TGCAGTGCTAGAGAGACAGGGACTCCAAATCAGCCCCAGCATTTT	CSARETGTPNQPQHF
TRBV2	.	TRBJ2-5	.	TGTGCCAGCTCGGGCCAGGAGGTGATGGACCAGTACTTC	CASSGQEVMDQYF
TRBV7-2	few	TRBJ2-1	.	TGTGCCAGCAGCCGCGGGGGACACCTCAGCTCCTACAATGAGCAGTTCTTC	CASSRGGHLSSYNEQFF
TRBV4-1	few	TRBJ1-2	TRBD1	TGCGCCAGCAGCCAACAACAGGGGGCGCGAATGGGATACACCTTC	CASSQQQGARMGYTF
TRBV4-3	few	TRBJ2-1	TRBD2	TGCGCCAGCAGCCAAGGAAGTCTAGCGGGACGCGATGAGCAGTTCTTC	CASSQGSLAGRDEQFF
TRBV29-1	many	TRBJ1-2	.	TGCAGCGCTCGGTGGTCCGACTATGGCTACACCTTC	CSARWSDYGYTF
TRBV20-1	few	TRBJ2-1	TRBD2	TGCAGTGCTGACGGGGGGGTCAATGAGCAGTTCTTC	CSADGGVNEQFF
TRBV6-1	.	TRBJ2-3	TRBD2	TGTGCCAGCAGTGAGCCTAGCGGGGGGCCCAGGGGTACGCAGTATTTT	CASSEPSGGPRGTQYF
TRBV14	.	TRBJ2-1	.	TGTGCCAGCAGCCAAGATAAACAGATAGTACACAATGAGCAGTTCTTC	CASSQDKQIVHNEQFF
TRBV7-9	.	TRBJ1-5	TRBD1	TGTGCCAGCAGCCCTACAGGGGGCACTCAGCCCCAGCATTTT	CASSPTGGTQPQHF